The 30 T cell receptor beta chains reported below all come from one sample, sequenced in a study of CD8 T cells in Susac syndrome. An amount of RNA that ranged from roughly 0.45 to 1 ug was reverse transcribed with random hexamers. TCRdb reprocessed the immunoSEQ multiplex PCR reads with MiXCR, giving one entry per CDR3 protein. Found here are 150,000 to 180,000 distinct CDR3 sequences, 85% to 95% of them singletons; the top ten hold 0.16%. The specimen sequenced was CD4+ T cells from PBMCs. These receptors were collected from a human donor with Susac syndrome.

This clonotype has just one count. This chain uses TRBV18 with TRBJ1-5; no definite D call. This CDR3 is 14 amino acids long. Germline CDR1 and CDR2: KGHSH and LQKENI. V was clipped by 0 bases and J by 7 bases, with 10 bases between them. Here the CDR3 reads CASSPPGSDQPQHF. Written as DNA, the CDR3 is TGTGCCAGCTCACCACCGGGGAGTGACCAGCCCCAGCATTTT. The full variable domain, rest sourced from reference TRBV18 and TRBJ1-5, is NAGVMQNPRHLVRRRGQEARLRCSPMKGHSHVYWYRQLPEEGLKFMVYLQKENIIDESGMPKERFSAEFPKEGPSILRIQQVVRGDSAAYFCASSPPGSDQPQHFGDGTRLSIL.

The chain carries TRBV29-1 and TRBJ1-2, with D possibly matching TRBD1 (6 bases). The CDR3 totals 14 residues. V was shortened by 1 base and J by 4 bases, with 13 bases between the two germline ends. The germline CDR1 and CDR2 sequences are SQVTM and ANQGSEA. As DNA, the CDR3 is TGCAGCGTTGAAGTCCAGGGGCTTGGCTATGGCTACACCTTC. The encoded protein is CSVEVQGLGYGYTF.

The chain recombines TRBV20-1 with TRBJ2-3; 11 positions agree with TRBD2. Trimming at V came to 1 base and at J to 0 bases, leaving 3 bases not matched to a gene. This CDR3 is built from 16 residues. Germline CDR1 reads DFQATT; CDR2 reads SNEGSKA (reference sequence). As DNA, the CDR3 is TGCAGTGCTAGAGGAAGACTAGCGGGGAGCACAGATACGCAGTATTTT. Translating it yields CSARGRLAGSTDTQYF.

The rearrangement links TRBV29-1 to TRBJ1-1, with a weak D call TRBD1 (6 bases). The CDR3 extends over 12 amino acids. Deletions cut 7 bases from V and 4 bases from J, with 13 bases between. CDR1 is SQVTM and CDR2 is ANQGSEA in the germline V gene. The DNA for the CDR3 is TGCAGCGCCAGGGGAGTGGGCACTGAAGCTTTCTTT. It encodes CSARGVGTEAFF.

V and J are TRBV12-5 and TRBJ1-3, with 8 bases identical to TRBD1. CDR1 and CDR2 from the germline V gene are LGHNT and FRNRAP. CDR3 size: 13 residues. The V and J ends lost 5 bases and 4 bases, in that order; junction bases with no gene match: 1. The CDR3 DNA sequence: TGTGCTAGTGGTCAGGGGGCGGGAAACACCATATATTTT. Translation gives CASGQGAGNTIYF.

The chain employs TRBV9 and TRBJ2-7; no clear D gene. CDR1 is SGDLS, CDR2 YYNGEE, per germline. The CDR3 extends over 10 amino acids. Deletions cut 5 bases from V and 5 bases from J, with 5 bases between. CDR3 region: CASRSHEQYF. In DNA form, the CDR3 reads TGTGCCAGCAGGTCACACGAGCAGTACTTC.

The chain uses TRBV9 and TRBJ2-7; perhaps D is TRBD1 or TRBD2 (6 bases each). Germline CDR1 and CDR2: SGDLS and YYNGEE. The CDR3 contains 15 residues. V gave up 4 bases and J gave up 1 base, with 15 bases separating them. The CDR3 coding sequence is TGTGCCAGCAGCCTAGGAGGGACATCGTCCTACGAGCAGTACTTC. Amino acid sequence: CASSLGGTSSYEQYF.

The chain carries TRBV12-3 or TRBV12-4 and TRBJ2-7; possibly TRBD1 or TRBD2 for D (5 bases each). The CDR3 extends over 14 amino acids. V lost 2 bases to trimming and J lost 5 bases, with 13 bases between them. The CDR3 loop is CASSLYGDRDEQYF. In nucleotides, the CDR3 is TGTGCCAGCAGTTTATATGGGGACCGCGACGAGCAGTACTTC.

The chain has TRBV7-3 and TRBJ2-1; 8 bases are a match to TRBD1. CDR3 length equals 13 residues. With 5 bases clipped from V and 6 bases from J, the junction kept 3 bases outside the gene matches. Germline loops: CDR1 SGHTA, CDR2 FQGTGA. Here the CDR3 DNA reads TGTGCCAGCAGCAATACAGGGGGCAATGAGCAGTTCTTC. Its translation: CASSNTGGNEQFF.

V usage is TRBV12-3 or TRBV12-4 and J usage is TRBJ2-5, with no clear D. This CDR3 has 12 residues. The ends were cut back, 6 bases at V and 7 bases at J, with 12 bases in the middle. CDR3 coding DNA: TGTGCCAGCAGCATTACTCTCGGGACCCAGTACTTC. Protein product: CASSITLGTQYF.

The CDR3 spells CASIPIRASGDLDYEQYF. CDR3 nucleotides: TGTGCCAGCATCCCCATCCGGGCTAGCGGCGACCTCGACTACGAGCAGTACTTC. This chain connects TRBV7-3 to TRBJ2-7; the match to TRBD2 covers 7 bases. The CDR3 has 18 amino acids. V lost 7 bases and J lost 3; bases outside the gene matches: 21. CDR1 SGHTA and CDR2 FQGTGA come from the germline V gene.

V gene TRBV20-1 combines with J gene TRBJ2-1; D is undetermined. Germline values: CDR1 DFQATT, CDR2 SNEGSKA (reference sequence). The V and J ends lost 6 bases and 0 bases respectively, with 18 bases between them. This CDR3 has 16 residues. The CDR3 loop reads CSAIPTTQISYNEQFF. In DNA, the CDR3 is TGCAGTGCGATTCCGACGACGCAAATCTCCTACAATGAGCAGTTCTTC.

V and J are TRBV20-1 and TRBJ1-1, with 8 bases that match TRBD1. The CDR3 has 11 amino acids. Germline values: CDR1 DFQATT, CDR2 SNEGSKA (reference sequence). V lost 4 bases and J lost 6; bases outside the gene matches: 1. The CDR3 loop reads CSAKDRAEAFF. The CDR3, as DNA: TGCAGTGCTAAGGACAGGGCTGAAGCTTTCTTT.

The CDR3: CSVEDRDVYEQYF. Here the CDR3 DNA reads TGCAGCGTTGAGGACAGAGACGTCTACGAGCAGTACTTC. J is TRBJ2-7 and V is TRBV29-1; the D gene is possibly TRBD1 (6 bases). The CDR3 consists of 13 residues. From germline, CDR1 is SQVTM and CDR2 ANQGSEA. With 3 bases removed from V and 3 bases from J, the gap between germline ends came to 12 bases.

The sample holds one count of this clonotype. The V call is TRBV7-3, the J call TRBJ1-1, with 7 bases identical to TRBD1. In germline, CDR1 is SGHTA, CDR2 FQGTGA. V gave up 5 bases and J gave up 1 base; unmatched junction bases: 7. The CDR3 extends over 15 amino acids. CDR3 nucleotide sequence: TGTGCCAGCAGCCGACAGGGTAGCGAGAACACTGAAGCTTTCTTT. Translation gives CASSRQGSENTEAFF. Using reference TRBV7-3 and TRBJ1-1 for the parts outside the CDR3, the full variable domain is GAGVSQTPSNKVTEKGKYVELRCDPISGHTALYWYRQSLGQGPEFLIYFQGTGAADDSGLPNDRFFAVRPEGSVSTLKIQRTERGDSAVYLCASSRQGSENTEAFFGQGTRLTVV.

DNA for the CDR3: TGCAGTGCGCAGGGGGCCGGGGAGACCCAGTACTTC. This encodes CSAQGAGETQYF. V usage is TRBV20-1 and J usage is TRBJ2-5; 8 positions match TRBD1. With V trimmed by 6 bases and J by 5 bases, 5 bases remained unmatched. From germline, CDR1 is DFQATT and CDR2 SNEGSKA (reference sequence). The CDR3 sequence is 12 residues long.

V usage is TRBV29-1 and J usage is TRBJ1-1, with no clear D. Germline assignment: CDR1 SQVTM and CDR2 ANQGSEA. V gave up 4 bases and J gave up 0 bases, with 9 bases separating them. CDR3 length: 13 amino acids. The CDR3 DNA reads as TGCAGCGTTGTGAACCCCATGAACACTGAAGCTTTCTTT. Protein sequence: CSVVNPMNTEAFF.

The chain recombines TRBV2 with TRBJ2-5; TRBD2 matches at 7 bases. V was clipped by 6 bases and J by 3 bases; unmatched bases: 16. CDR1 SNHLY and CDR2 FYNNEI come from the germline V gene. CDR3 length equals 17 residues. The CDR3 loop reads CASRDPLRGGLKETQYF. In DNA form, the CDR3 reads TGTGCCAGCAGAGACCCATTACGGGGAGGGTTAAAAGAGACCCAGTACTTC.

The chain's CDR3 is CASSQTHSGTGLYEQYF. DNA for the CDR3: TGTGCCAGCAGCCAAACACATTCCGGGACAGGACTCTACGAGCAGTACTTC. The chain joins TRBV4-2 to TRBJ2-7; TRBD1 matches at 8 bases. This CDR3 comprises 17 residues. Germline values: CDR1 LGHNA, CDR2 YNFKEQ. V shed 2 bases, J shed 3 bases, and the junction held 12 bases outside the gene matches.

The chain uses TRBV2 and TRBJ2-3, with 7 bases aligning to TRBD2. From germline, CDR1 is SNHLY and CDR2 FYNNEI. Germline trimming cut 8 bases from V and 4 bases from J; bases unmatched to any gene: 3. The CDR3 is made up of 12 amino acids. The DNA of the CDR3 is TGTGCCAGCGGACTAGTCGCAGATACGCAGTATTTT. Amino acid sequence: CASGLVADTQYF. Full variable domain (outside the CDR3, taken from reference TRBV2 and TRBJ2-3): EPEVTQTPSHQVTQMGQEVILRCVPISNHLYFYWYRQILGQKVEFLVSFYNNEISEKSEIFDDQFSVERPDGSNFTLKIRSTKLEDSAMYFCASGLVADTQYFGPGTRLTVL.

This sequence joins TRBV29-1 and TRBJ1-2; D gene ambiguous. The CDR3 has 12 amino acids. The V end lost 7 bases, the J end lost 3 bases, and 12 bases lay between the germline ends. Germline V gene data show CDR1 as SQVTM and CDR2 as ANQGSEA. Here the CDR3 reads CSANNADYGYTF. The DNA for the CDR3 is TGCAGCGCCAACAATGCCGACTATGGCTACACCTTC.

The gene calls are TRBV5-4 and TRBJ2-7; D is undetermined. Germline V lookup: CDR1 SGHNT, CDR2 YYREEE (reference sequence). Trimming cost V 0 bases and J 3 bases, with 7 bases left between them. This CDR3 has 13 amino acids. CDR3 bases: TGTGCCAGCAGCTTGGGCAGGAACTACGAGCAGTACTTC. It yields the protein CASSLGRNYEQYF.

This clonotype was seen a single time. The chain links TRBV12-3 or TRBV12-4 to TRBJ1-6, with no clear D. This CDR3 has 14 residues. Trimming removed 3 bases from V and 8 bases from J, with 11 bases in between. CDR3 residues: CASSFGDLHSPLHF. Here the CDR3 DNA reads TGTGCCAGCAGTTTCGGGGATTTACATTCACCCCTCCACTTT.

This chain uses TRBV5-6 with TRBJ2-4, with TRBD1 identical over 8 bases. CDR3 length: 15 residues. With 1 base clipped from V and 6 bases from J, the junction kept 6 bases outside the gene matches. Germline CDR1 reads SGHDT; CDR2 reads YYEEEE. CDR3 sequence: CASSLSLGQANIQYF. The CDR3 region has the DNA TGTGCCAGCAGCTTGTCTCTGGGACAGGCAAACATTCAGTACTTC. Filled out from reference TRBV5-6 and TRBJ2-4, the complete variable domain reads DAGVTQSPTHLIKTRGQQVTLRCSPKSGHDTVSWYQQALGQGPQFIFQYYEEEERQRGNFPDRFSGHQFPNYSSELNVNALLLGDSALYLCASSLSLGQANIQYFGAGTRLSVL.

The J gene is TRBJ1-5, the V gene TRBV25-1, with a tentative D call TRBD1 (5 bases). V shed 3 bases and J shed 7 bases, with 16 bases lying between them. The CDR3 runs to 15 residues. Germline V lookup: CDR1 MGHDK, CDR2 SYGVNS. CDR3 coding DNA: TGTGCCAGCAGTGATACAAGGGGCTCAGGGCAGCCCCAGCATTTT. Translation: CASSDTRGSGQPQHF.

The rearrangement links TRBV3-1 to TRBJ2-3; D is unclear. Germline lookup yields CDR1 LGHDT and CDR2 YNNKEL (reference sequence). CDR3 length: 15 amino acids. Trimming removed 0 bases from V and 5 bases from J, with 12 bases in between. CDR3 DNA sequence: TGTGCCAGCAGCCAAGAAGGTTCTTGGGGAGATACGCAGTATTTT. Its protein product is CASSQEGSWGDTQYF.

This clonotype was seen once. The CDR3 protein is CASSSHQGQGASGYTF. The CDR3 region has the DNA TGTGCCAGCAGCTCCCACCAAGGACAGGGGGCAAGCGGCTACACCTTC. This chain joins TRBV9 and TRBJ1-2; 11 bases agree with TRBD1. The V and J ends lost 4 bases and 8 bases, in that order; junction bases with no gene match: 13. Germline-derived CDR1 and CDR2 are SGDLS and YYNGEE. The CDR3 is 16 amino acids.

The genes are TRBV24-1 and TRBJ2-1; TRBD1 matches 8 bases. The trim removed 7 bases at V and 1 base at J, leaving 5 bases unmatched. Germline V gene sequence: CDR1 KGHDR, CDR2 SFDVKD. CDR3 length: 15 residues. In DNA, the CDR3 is TGTGCCACCAGGCGTGACAGGGGATCCTACAATGAGCAGTTCTTC. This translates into CATRRDRGSYNEQFF.

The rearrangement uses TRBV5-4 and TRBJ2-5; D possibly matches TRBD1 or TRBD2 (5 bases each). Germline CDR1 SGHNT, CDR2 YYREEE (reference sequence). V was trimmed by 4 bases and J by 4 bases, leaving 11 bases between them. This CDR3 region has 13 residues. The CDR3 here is CASSIPGRETQYF. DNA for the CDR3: TGTGCCAGCAGCATCCCAGGGAGAGAGACCCAGTACTTC.

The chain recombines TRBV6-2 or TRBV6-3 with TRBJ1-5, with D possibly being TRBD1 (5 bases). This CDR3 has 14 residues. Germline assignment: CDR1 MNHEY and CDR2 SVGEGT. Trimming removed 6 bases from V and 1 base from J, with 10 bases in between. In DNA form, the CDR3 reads TGTGCCAGCAGGGCAGGGAAGAGCAATCAGCCCCAGCATTTT. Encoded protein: CASRAGKSNQPQHF.